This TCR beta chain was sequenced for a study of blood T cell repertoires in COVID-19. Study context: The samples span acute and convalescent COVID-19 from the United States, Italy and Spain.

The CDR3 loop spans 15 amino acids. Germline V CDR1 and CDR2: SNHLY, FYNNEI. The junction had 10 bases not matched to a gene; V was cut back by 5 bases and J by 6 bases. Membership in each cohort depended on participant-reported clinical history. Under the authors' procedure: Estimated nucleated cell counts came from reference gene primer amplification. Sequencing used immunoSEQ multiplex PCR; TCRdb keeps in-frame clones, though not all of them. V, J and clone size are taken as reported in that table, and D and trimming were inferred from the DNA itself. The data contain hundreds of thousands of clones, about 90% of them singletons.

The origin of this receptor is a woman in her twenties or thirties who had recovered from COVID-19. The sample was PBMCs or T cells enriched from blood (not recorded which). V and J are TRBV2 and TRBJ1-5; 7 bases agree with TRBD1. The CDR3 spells CASSPLEAGGQPQHF. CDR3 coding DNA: TGTGCCAGCAGTCCTTTAGAGGCAGGGGGTCAGCCCCAGCATTTT.